Shown below are 26 T cell receptor beta chains from a single sample sequenced in a study of cytomegalovirus exposure and HLA in healthy donors (dated by TCRdb to the late 2010s). Libraries came from the immunoSEQ multiplex PCR assay. The multiplex PCR relied on a mix of 60 forward primers for TCR Vbeta segments and 13 reverse primers for TCR Jbeta segments. Held by TCRdb, this immuneACCESS table contains in-frame sequences only and omits some clones. Under half of the omission traces to an unresolved V gene where checked; the cause of the rest is unknown. Present in this sample are around 90,000 clones, 79% of which were seen just once. Together, the top ten hold over 2.5% of the sample. The specimen sequenced was PBMCs. Receptor source: a male donor in good health and CMV-seropositive.

The gene calls are TRBV15 and TRBJ2-7, with 10 bases identical to TRBD2. CDR1 LNHNV and CDR2 YYDKDF come from the germline V gene (reference sequence). V shed 8 bases, J shed 4 bases, and the junction held 14 bases outside the gene matches. The CDR3 length is 16 residues. The CDR3 region has the DNA TGTGCCACCCAAACTCAAACCGGGACTAGCGTGTACGAGCAGTACTTC. Its translation is CATQTQTGTSVYEQYF.

This rearrangement joins TRBV6-4 to TRBJ1-1, with D perhaps matching TRBD1 (5 bases). The CDR3 loop spans 13 amino acids. V was shortened by 5 bases and J by 1 base, with 8 bases between the two germline ends. Germline V gives CDR1 MRHNA, CDR2 SNTAGT. DNA of the CDR3: TGTGCCAGCAGTAGACAGCGGAACACTGAAGCTTTCTTT. Protein sequence: CASSRQRNTEAFF.

The chain employs TRBV7-9 and TRBJ2-2, with D possibly being TRBD2 (6 bases). Germline lookup yields CDR1 SEHNR and CDR2 FQNEAQ (reference sequence). The CDR3 spans 17 residues. V lost 5 bases to trimming and J lost 4 bases, with 20 bases between them. The CDR3 region has the DNA TGTGCCAGCAGCCCCCAGGCTGGAGGGCGGGGCACCGGGGAGCTGTTTTTT. It is translated as CASSPQAGGRGTGELFF.

The chain carries TRBV18 and TRBJ2-5; D gene uncertain. The ends were cut back, 4 bases at V and 1 base at J, with 7 bases in the middle. The germline gives CDR1 KGHSH, CDR2 LQKENI. The CDR3 sequence is 13 residues long. In nucleotides, the CDR3 is TGTGCCAGCTCACGAAACGGCCAAGAGACCCAGTACTTC. The encoded protein is CASSRNGQETQYF.

The CDR3 nucleotides read TGTGCCAGCAGCGTAGAAGCGGCGGAGCAGTTCTTC. It encodes CASSVEAAEQFF. The V and J genes are TRBV7-2 and TRBJ2-1, with D maybe TRBD2 (5 bases). The germline V gene has CDR1 SGHTA and CDR2 FQGNSA. V was cut by 5 bases and J by 10 bases, with 12 bases left in between. The CDR3 consists of 12 residues.

The rearrangement links TRBV27 to TRBJ1-2; D is possibly TRBD1 (6 bases). V lost 7 bases and J 5 bases, leaving 14 bases between the germline ends. The CDR3 has 13 amino acids. In germline, CDR1 is MNHEY, CDR2 SMNVEV (reference sequence). The CDR3 DNA is TGTGCCAGCACCTTCGACAGGACATATGGCTACACCTTC. Translation gives CASTFDRTYGYTF.

The V call is TRBV25-1, the J call TRBJ1-5; 7 nucleotides match TRBD1. The CDR3 runs to 14 residues. Germline CDR1 reads MGHDK; CDR2 reads SYGVNS. V shed 1 base and J 6 bases; nucleotides not matched to a gene: 3. The CDR3 bases are TGTGCCAGCAGTGAATTTGAGGGGGCTCAGCCCCAGCATTTT. Residues: CASSEFEGAQPQHF.

This chain uses TRBV30 with TRBJ1-5; 9 bases align to TRBD1. The CDR3 sequence is 13 residues long. The germline V gene encodes CDR1 GTSNPN and CDR2 SVGIG (reference sequence). The DNA for the CDR3 is TGTGCGGCGCGGGGGACAGGGAGTCAGCCCCAGCATTTT. Protein sequence: CAARGTGSQPQHF.

This clone was observed a few times. This chain links TRBV19 with TRBJ1-3; D gene uncertain. Trimming cost V 6 bases and J 8 bases, with 5 bases left between them. The V gene's germline CDR1 is LNHDA and CDR2 SQIVND (reference sequence). This CDR3 spans 10 amino acids. DNA of the CDR3: TGTGCCAGTAGGCGGGACACCATATATTTT. Encoded protein: CASRRDTIYF.

The chain links TRBV21-1 to TRBJ2-7; TRBD2 reflects the table's D call only, with no check against the DNA. TRBV21-1 is tagged as a pseudogene. CDR3 length: 16 residues. CDR3 bases: TGTGCCAGCAGCTTGGGGACTAGCGGGGGGATAGACGAGCAGTACTTC. This codes for CASSLGTSGGIDEQYF.

To note about this clone: Additional DNA sequences in this sample encode the identical CDR3. The chain is built from TRBV6-5 and TRBJ1-6; no clear D gene. This CDR3 is built from 15 residues. With 0 bases removed from V and 9 bases from J, the gap between germline ends came to 12 bases. Germline CDR1 and CDR2: MNHEY and SVGAGI. The CDR3 spells CASSYSSGAVSPLHF. The CDR3 bases are TGTGCCAGCAGTTACTCAAGCGGAGCCGTTTCACCCCTCCACTTT.

This clone was recorded only once. This chain uses TRBV11-2 with TRBJ2-1; 8 bases line up with TRBD1. The CDR3 loop spans 15 amino acids. Per germline, CDR1 SGHAT and CDR2 FQNNGV. V lost 5 bases to trimming and J lost 7 bases; unmatched junction nucleotides: 10. As DNA, the CDR3 is TGTGCCAGCAGCAGTTTAGGACAGGGTGAAAATGAGCAGTTCTTC. This codes for CASSSLGQGENEQFF. Together with reference TRBV11-2 and TRBJ2-1, the CDR3 gives the full variable domain: EAGVAQSPRYKIIEKRQSVAFWCNPISGHATLYWYQQILGQGPKLLIQFQNNGVVDDSQLPKDRFSAERLKGVDSTLKIQPAKLEDSAVYLCASSSLGQGENEQFFGPGTRLTVL.

This sequence joins TRBV5-1 and TRBJ2-3, with 8 bases that match TRBD2. The V and J ends lost 4 bases and 4 bases, in that order; junction bases with no gene match: 8. The CDR3 consists of 15 residues. In germline, CDR1 is SGHRS, CDR2 YFSETQ. The CDR3 nucleotides read TGCGCCAGCAGCCCGTTAGCGGGGTCCCCAGATACGCAGTATTTT. This gives the protein CASSPLAGSPDTQYF.

Only one count was recorded for this clone. The chain uses TRBV15 and TRBJ2-4; TRBD2 might be the D (5 bases). This CDR3 contains 13 residues. Deletions cut 4 bases from V and 8 bases from J, with 12 bases between. Germline V gene lookup returns CDR1 LNHNV and CDR2 YYDKDF (reference sequence). CDR3 amino acids: CATSISRGDIQYF. CDR3 DNA sequence: TGTGCCACCAGCATATCCCGGGGAGACATTCAGTACTTC.

This chain connects TRBV13 to TRBJ1-2; D perhaps matches TRBD1 (6 bases). The CDR3 is 14 residues long. Between the trimmed V and J ends, which lost 4 bases and 6 bases, there was a span of 15 bases. Germline-derived CDR1 and CDR2 are PRHDT and FYEKMQ (reference sequence). CDR3 sequence: CASSSAGGLNGYTF. In nucleotides, the CDR3 is TGTGCCAGCAGCTCGGCGGGGGGCCTAAATGGCTACACCTTC.

V gene TRBV5-6 combines with J gene TRBJ1-5, with a weak D call TRBD1 (5 bases). V lost 7 bases to trimming and J lost 5 bases, with 13 bases between them. Germline values: CDR1 SGHDT, CDR2 YYEEEE. The CDR3 covers 13 residues. The CDR3 is CASGAGRDQPQHF. The DNA for the CDR3 is TGTGCCAGCGGGGCAGGGAGGGATCAGCCCCAGCATTTT. Using reference TRBV5-6 and TRBJ1-5 for the parts outside the CDR3, the full variable domain is DAGVTQSPTHLIKTRGQQVTLRCSPKSGHDTVSWYQQALGQGPQFIFQYYEEEERQRGNFPDRFSGHQFPNYSSELNVNALLLGDSALYLCASGAGRDQPQHFGDGTRLSIL.

The V gene is TRBV6-1, the J gene TRBJ1-2; D is ambiguous. Germline assignment: CDR1 MNHNS and CDR2 SASEGT. V was pared by 3 bases and J by 4 bases, with 9 bases between. The CDR3 spans 13 residues. The chain's CDR3 is CASSESQSYGYTF. CDR3 DNA: TGTGCCAGCAGTGAGTCACAGTCCTATGGCTACACCTTC.

The V call is TRBV4-2, the J call TRBJ1-4, with 9 bases matching TRBD1. V gave up 2 bases and J gave up 1 base; unmatched junction bases: 5. CDR3 length: 17 residues. CDR1 and CDR2 (germline): LGHNA, YNFKEQ. The CDR3 is CASSQTYRGQTNEKLFF. The DNA of the CDR3 is TGTGCCAGCAGCCAAACTTACAGGGGGCAAACTAATGAAAAACTGTTTTTT.

This chain uses TRBV5-1 with TRBJ1-1; D remains unclear. Trimming took 4 bases from V and 5 from J, leaving 18 bases between them. Germline V lookup: CDR1 SGHRS, CDR2 YFSETQ. The CDR3 is 15 residues long. In DNA form, the CDR3 reads TGCGCCAGCAGCCCACAATCACCGGGGAGGACTGAAGCTTTCTTT. This encodes CASSPQSPGRTEAFF. Drawing the rest from reference TRBV5-1 and TRBJ1-1, the complete variable domain is KAGVTQTPRYLIKTRGQQVTLSCSPISGHRSVSWYQQTPGQGLQFLFEYFSETQRNKGNFPGRFSGRQFSNSRSEMNVSTLELGDSALYLCASSPQSPGRTEAFFGQGTRLTVV.

This chain links TRBV30 with TRBJ1-3; the D is unclear. In germline, CDR1 is GTSNPN, CDR2 SVGIG (reference sequence). CDR3 length equals 11 residues. V lost 0 bases and J 6 bases, leaving 3 bases between the germline ends. In DNA, the CDR3 is TGTGCCTGGAGTGTACTAAACACCATATATTTT. Amino acids: CAWSVLNTIYF. The variable domain in full, completed from reference TRBV30 and TRBJ1-3, reads SQTIHQWPATLVQPVGSPLSLECTVEGTSNPNLYWYRQAAGRGLQLLFYSVGIGQISSEVPQNLSASRPQDRQFILSSKKLLLSDSGFYLCAWSVLNTIYFGEGSWLTVV.

This chain uses TRBV10-2 with TRBJ2-4; TRBD2 might be the D (6 bases). The CDR3 sequence is 11 residues long. V was shortened by 8 bases and J by 8 bases, with 10 bases between the two germline ends. CDR1 WSHSY and CDR2 SAAADI come from the germline V gene. The CDR3 region is CASGSGDIQYF. The CDR3 nucleotides read TGCGCCAGCGGGTCGGGAGACATTCAGTACTTC.

CDR3 in amino acids: CASSQEVSRLRRAEAFF. In nucleotides, the CDR3 is TGCGCCAGCAGCCAAGAGGTCTCCCGTCTTCGGCGGGCTGAAGCTTTCTTT. This rearrangement joins TRBV4-1 to TRBJ1-1; D ambiguous. CDR1 and CDR2 from the germline V gene are MGHRA and YSYEKL. The CDR3 extends over 17 amino acids. V dropped 0 bases and J dropped 6 bases, with 20 bases sitting between them.

The rearrangement uses TRBV30 and TRBJ1-2; 11 positions agree with TRBD1. The CDR3 has 14 residues. Germline assignment: CDR1 GTSNPN and CDR2 SVGIG (reference sequence). Trimming removed 3 bases from V and 0 bases from J; junction bases left unmatched: 0. The CDR3, as DNA: TGTGCCTGGAGGGGACAGGGGGCTAACTATGGCTACACCTTC. This sequence encodes CAWRGQGANYGYTF.

The chain joins TRBV9 to TRBJ1-2, with D unclear. V gave up 0 bases and J gave up 7 bases, with 10 bases separating them. Germline CDR1 and CDR2: SGDLS and YYNGEE. This CDR3 contains 13 residues. The CDR3 loop is CASSVGWAGGYTF. CDR3 DNA sequence: TGTGCCAGCAGCGTAGGATGGGCAGGTGGCTACACCTTC.

The rearrangement links TRBV5-1 to TRBJ1-2, with a possible D match to TRBD1 (5 bases). The CDR3 extends over 14 amino acids. Germline CDR1 SGHRS, CDR2 YFSETQ. V lost 3 bases to trimming and J lost 5 bases, with 14 bases between them. The CDR3 region has the DNA TGCGCCAGCAGCTCGACGGGGGATGGTTATGGCTACACCTTC. This translates into CASSSTGDGYGYTF.

This chain joins TRBV7-9 and TRBJ1-2, with D possibly TRBD1 on 5 matching bases. The CDR3 contains 13 residues. The V and J ends lost 0 bases and 5 bases respectively, with 7 bases between them. Germline V gene data show CDR1 as SEHNR and CDR2 as FQNEAQ (reference sequence). The CDR3 protein is CASSLAGEYGYTF. As DNA, the CDR3 is TGTGCCAGCAGCTTAGCAGGGGAATATGGCTACACCTTC.